This entry features one T cell receptor beta chain sequence. The target antigen is unknown. Trimming pared 1 base from V and 5 bases from J, leaving 5 bases between. The CDR3 contains 13 residues. Germline CDR1 is KGHSH and CDR2 is LQKENI. This record comes from a study of a mutant IDH1 vaccine in newly diagnosed glioma. Time point: week 5, during vaccination. Vaccination comprised doses that each held 300 ug of mutant IDH1 20-mer peptide, plus topical imiquimod. TCRdb's table, derived via immunoSEQ multiplex PCR, lists solely in-frame clones and lacks some. The sample lists about 53,000 clones, around four fifths seen once, with 6.5% to 9% in the top ten.

The chain recombines TRBV18 with TRBJ1-4; D remains unclear. This sequence originates from a woman aged 50 to 60 with glioma. The source was PBMCs, collected from a glioma patient whose treatment included an IDH1 peptide vaccine. In nucleotides, the CDR3 is TGTGCCAGCTCACCACGGATGAATGAAAAACTGTTTTTT. This encodes CASSPRMNEKLFF.